This paragraph covers one T cell receptor (beta chain) sequence. Its antigen is not yet known. One base away there is no much larger clone; base qualities are not given. The sample holds other DNA sequences that translate to the same CDR3. The receptor library was made with the immunoSEQ multiplex PCR assay. A mixture of 60 forward primers for TCR Vbeta segments and 13 reverse primers for TCR Jbeta segments was used in the multiplex PCR. Amplification of the CDR3 region of rearranged TCR beta genes was performed with a multiplex PCR assay on genomic DNA. Amplified TCR beta libraries were sequenced as 87-base-pair reads on the Illumina HiSeq System. On the study's bioinformatics: A later analysis tallied around 87 million unique TCR beta chains across the 666 repertoires, and around 10 million of those chains were shared by two or more donors. To remove PCR and sequencing errors, raw reads were error-corrected and collapsed into unique sequences using a nearest-neighbor algorithm that merged closely related sequences. CDR3 sequences were aligned to IMGT reference sequences to assign V, D and J gene segments. For a sequence to be retained, a match of at least six nucleotides was required to both a V gene segment and a J gene segment. Rearrangements were classified as productive when the CDR3 lacked stop codons and remained in frame with V and J, and all other rearrangements were classified as non-productive. CDR3 was defined by IMGT convention, running from the second conserved V-encoded cysteine to the conserved J-encoded phenylalanine. Sequences without an unambiguous match to a single V gene segment were excluded from the earlier analysis of 450 to 750 of the donors. In an earlier analysis of more than 500 of the donors, a V segment was called functional when productive rearrangements were above 56.7%, and segregating when the standard deviation between donors exceeded 5%. A statistical classification framework was built for diagnosing cytomegalovirus status from the catalog of TCR beta chain sequences. In a later analysis, V and J genes were assigned by comparing TCR nucleotide sequences against IMGT/GENE-DB human TR gene sequences. The TCRdist pipeline was used in a later analysis to assign CDR3 sequences and most-parsimonious VDJ recombination scenarios. In a later analysis, each TCR beta chain was defined by its CDR3 amino acid sequence together with its V-gene family, and reads without a unique V-gene family were excluded. A later analysis removed 550 to 650 highly shared, low-generation-probability nucleotide sequences to deal with suspected cross-contamination and a sequencing artifact. In a later analysis, a clonal expansion index was calculated for each public chain from normalized within-repertoire ranks of inferred template counts. A later analysis computed generation probabilities with a VDJ recombination model fitted to out-of-frame rearrangements, and checked the results against IGoR. Hypergeometric tests were used in a later analysis to score TCR-TCR, TCR-HLA and TCR-CMV co-occurrence, with a repertoire-size bias correction applied to the TCR pairs. In a later analysis, false discovery rates were estimated by permuting HLA or CMV assignments 20 times. In a later analysis, co-occurring TCRs were grouped using DBSCAN, with TCRdist sequence similarity added in when clustering inside HLA-allele-positive subsets. Co-occurrence clustering excluded repertoires with fewer than 30,000 or more than 120,000 public chains, plus five with anomalous nucleotide sharing. TCRdb's version of the immuneACCESS table is confined to in-frame rearrangements and falls short of the full clone set. An unresolved V gene accounts for under half of the shortfall where checked; the remainder is of unknown origin. Clone size and V and J calls were adopted from that table, with D and trimming inferred from the DNA. The sample yields 150,000 to 200,000 clones; 80% to 85% were counted once. The ten largest make up 2% to 2.5% of the sample.

The data originate from a study of cytomegalovirus exposure and HLA in healthy donors (dated by TCRdb to about 2017). Regarding the complete study: In an earlier analysis of under 750 of the donors, less than 350 Gb of sequence data and some 120 million unique TCR beta sequences from roughly 180 million T cells were reported. Approximately 310 gigabases of sequencing data and roughly 90 million unique TCR sequences were included in an early release covering about 620 HLA-typed donors. The genetic ancestry cluster associated with self-reported Caucasian donors included about four fifths of the roughly 390 genotyped donors. The study aimed to test whether cataloging public T cell receptors could reveal signatures of past pathogen exposure. Using immunosequencing, the study profiled T cell repertoires from around 680 subjects and related those repertoires to cytomegalovirus serostatus. A separate validation cohort of roughly 110 different subjects was used in addition to the roughly 720-subject first cohort. The study combined high-throughput TCR immunosequencing, statistical association of individual TCRs with disease status, and machine learning to predict cytomegalovirus infection status. To study patterns of TCR occurrence, a later analysis re-analyzed previously published TCR beta repertoires from 700 or so donors and added high-resolution HLA genotyping. Rather than drawing on any new phenotypic data, the later analysis identified candidate immune exposures from TCR beta sequences and the way those sequences occurred across donors. An earlier analysis of approximately 500 of the donors applied high-throughput TCR beta sequencing to assess whether each TCR beta V gene segment acted as functional or pseudogenic. Donor age, sex, ethnicity and CMV serostatus were compiled together with the repertoire data. A later genetic analysis took genome-wide SNP genotypes for about 55% of the 666 donors and used that subset as a discovery cohort. All discovery cohort repertoires had been generated on a single sequencing platform. Both class I and class II loci were covered by HLA typing, at four-digit resolution. Typing coverage varied by locus: roughly 620-640 donors for A, B, C, DRB1 and DQB1; approximately 520 for DQA1; over 600 for DPA1; roughly 450 for DPB1. Because of strong linkage in the cohort, roughly five DR-DQ haplotypes were treated as single units for association and clustering. Among 300 to 450 genotyped donors of the cohort, an average of roughly 240,000 unique TCR beta nucleotide sequences were sequenced per donor, roughly 18% of them non-productive. Summary of the overall study and its limitations: CMV serostatus was the only immune exposure information available for the cohort. In a later analysis, HLA-associated TCR beta chains were found to be more clonally expanded and to have lower generation probabilities than equally common non-associated chains. In a later analysis, the rate of TCR association differed among HLA loci, with DRB1 alleles having the most associated TCRs and HLA-C alleles having the fewest. V-gene and J-gene trimming of TCR beta chains was associated with a missense DCLRE1C variant in a later genetic analysis, and the association was replicated in an independent cohort. In the study, some 180 TCR beta chains were listed as associated with cytomegalovirus. In vitro tests confirmed that a few of the cytomegalovirus-associated TCR beta chains recognize cytomegalovirus antigens. A further reported finding was that TCR beta sequences accurately predicted the HLA-A and HLA-B alleles for most subjects in the first cohort. Because HLA typing was unavailable for some donors at each locus, only the typed subset was used in association tests. Most TCR sequences were observed very rarely across donors, whereas some public TCRs were present in many individuals. A later analysis reported that several top co-occurrence clusters appeared linked to parvovirus B19, influenza, CMV and Epstein-Barr virus. Correlated functional status among segregating V segments might reflect linkage disequilibrium, but an unknown experimental factor could not be ruled out. Roughly uniform sequencing depth across donors was assumed in presence/absence analyses, although this assumption may not hold. Because counts were too low, about 17 rarely observed V segments, including chromosome 9 orphons, were excluded from the earlier analysis of 587 of the donors. According to a later analysis, most CMV-associated TCR beta chains appeared to be HLA-restricted, and the HLA associations seemed to be driven largely by CMV exposure. A later genetic analysis reported fewer N-insertions in productive TCRs among donors in an Asian-associated ancestry cluster than the roughly 720-donor mean. A cluster of highly shared sequence variants was judged likely to be a technical artifact of the sequencing pipeline. Specific HLA alleles were associated with 15,000 to 20,000 TCR beta sequences at a false discovery rate of 0.05 in a later analysis. The 87-base-pair reads could not distinguish some IMGT-functional V segments, including TRBV6-2 and TRBV6-3, so those segments were excluded. Cytomegalovirus status was reported to be diagnosed by the classifier with high specificity and sensitivity in both the original and validation cohorts. Strong co-occurrence of HLA alleles, especially DR and DQ, made assigning TCR associations to individual alleles difficult. The authors suggested that the approach could potentially be generalized to other disease states and immunological phenotypes. Broadly in line with IMGT annotations, most TCR beta V segments showed up in productive rearrangements about 87% or about 30% of the time in an earlier analysis of under 700 of the donors. In this cohort, only TCR beta chains were sequenced, and detectable features were limited by the absence of alpha or paired-chain data.

The cohort comprised hundreds of healthy bone marrow donors. Cohort members were all nominally healthy when sampled, although unrecorded immune exposures were likely present. The donor tested CMV seronegative and was one of the 352 seronegative cohort members. Every donor gave a peripheral blood sample, and the peripheral blood mononuclear cells from that sample were used for TCR beta sequencing. The Qiagen DNeasy Blood Extraction Kit was used to extract genomic DNA from the blood cell samples. Spanning cysteine to phenylalanine, the CDR3 consists of 13 amino acids. This entry keeps only the CDR3 DNA: 39 bases, framed from base 1. V sheds 2 bases and J sheds 1 base, leaving 5 bases between their ends. Sequences MNHNY (CDR1) and SVGAGI (CDR2) are obtained from the germline V gene (reference sequence).

The chain links TRBV6-6 with TRBJ1-1, with no confidently assigned D gene. This TCR was recovered from a woman aged 30 to 39 in good health and CMV-seronegative. The sample comprised PBMCs. The sequence in DNA is TGTGCCAGCAGTTACGGGCAGAACACTGAAGCTTTCTTT. It codes for CASSYGQNTEAFF.